This passage covers 13 T cell receptor beta chains from one sample sequenced in a study of blood T cell repertoires in COVID-19. This table comes from immunoSEQ multiplex PCR, and its TCRdb copy is limited to in-frame clones, with some not included. Of around 230,000 clones listed, roughly 87% are singletons. Sequencing used peripheral blood. The source of these receptors is a man aged 55 to 69 who had recovered from COVID-19.

The J gene is TRBJ1-5, the V gene TRBV27, with D unclear. CDR1 is MNHEY, CDR2 SMNVEV, per germline (reference sequence). The CDR3 runs 14 residues. V was clipped by 3 bases and J by 7 bases, with 13 bases between them. CDR3 nucleotides: TGTGCCAGCAGTTTGTCGGGGAAGGGCCAGCCCCAGCATTTT. Translation gives CASSLSGKGQPQHF.

Concerning this clone itself: Other DNA variants within this sample encode the same CDR3. The chain carries TRBV19 and TRBJ1-3; a weak D match, TRBD1 (6 bases). V was clipped by 6 bases and J by 0 bases, with 12 bases between them. CDR1 is LNHDA, CDR2 SQIVND, per germline (reference sequence). The CDR3 length is 15 residues. CDR3 sequence reads: CASRRQVFSGNTIYF. CDR3 nucleotides: TGTGCCAGTAGGCGACAGGTCTTCTCTGGAAACACCATATATTTT.

The count of this clone is one. The J gene is TRBJ1-1, the V gene TRBV27, with TRBD1 identical over 10 bases. Trimming cost V 4 bases and J 5 bases; bases outside gene matches: 1. There are 13 residues in the CDR3. From germline, CDR1 is MNHEY and CDR2 SMNVEV (reference sequence). The CDR3 region is CASSWDRGTEAFF. CDR3 nucleotide sequence: TGTGCCAGCAGTTGGGACAGGGGAACTGAAGCTTTCTTT.

This clone appeared a single time. CDR3 protein: CASSLDNRGNQPQHF. Written as DNA, the CDR3 is TGTGCCAGCAGCTTAGACAACAGGGGTAATCAGCCCCAGCATTTT. The chain employs TRBV7-9 and TRBJ1-5; 7 bases line up with TRBD1. Germline CDR1 reads SEHNR; CDR2 reads FQNEAQ (reference sequence). J was trimmed by 4 bases and V by 1 base; bases with no gene match: 4. This CDR3 is 15 amino acids long.

The chain links TRBV2 to TRBJ2-1, with TRBD1 as a possible D gene (6 bases). The length of the CDR3 is 12 residues. V was pared by 7 bases and J by 4 bases, with 8 bases between. Germline CDR1 reads SNHLY; CDR2 reads FYNNEI. The CDR3, as DNA: TGTGCCAGCACGAGGGGGTACAATGAGCAGTTCTTC. Translated: CASTRGYNEQFF.

The chain couples TRBV5-1 to TRBJ2-3; 7 bases are shared with TRBD1. The junction had 8 bases not matched to a gene; V was cut back by 0 bases and J by 1 base. CDR1 and CDR2 (germline): SGHRS, YFSETQ. This CDR3 is built from 17 residues. The CDR3 protein is CASSLVRGLSGTDTQYF. In DNA, the CDR3 is TGCGCCAGCAGCTTGGTAAGGGGGCTGAGTGGCACAGATACGCAGTATTTT.

The table lists this clone with a count of one. V is TRBV5-1 and J is TRBJ2-3; TRBD2 aligns across 11 bases. The V gene's germline CDR1 is SGHRS and CDR2 YFSETQ. V lost 5 bases, J lost 3 bases, and 5 bases stayed unmatched. The CDR3 sequence is 15 residues long. The CDR3 DNA sequence: TGCGCCAGCAGTAGCGGGGGGGCCGATACAGATACGCAGTATTTT. As protein: CASSSGGADTDTQYF.

The genes are TRBV10-3 and TRBJ2-1; 8 bases are shared with TRBD1. This CDR3 has 15 residues. CDR1 is ENHRY, CDR2 SYGVKD, per germline. The V gene end was trimmed by 9 bases and the J gene end by 3 bases; junction bases not matched to a gene: 10. The CDR3 is CAMRTGTGGYNEQFF. CDR3 DNA: TGTGCCATGCGTACCGGGACAGGTGGCTACAATGAGCAGTTCTTC.

This clone was counted between two and nine times. CDR3 sequence: CASGAEQQYF. As DNA, the CDR3 is TGTGCCAGCGGGGCCGAGCAGCAGTACTTC. The V gene is TRBV3-1 (or the pseudogene TRBV3-2), the J gene TRBJ2-7, with D tentatively TRBD1 (5 bases). Trimming removed 8 bases from V and 8 bases from J, with 10 bases in between. Germline CDR1 and CDR2: LGHDT and YNNKEL (reference sequence). The length of the CDR3 is 10 residues.

The DNA of the CDR3 is TGTGCCACCAGTGTTAATGACAGAAGCACAGATACGCAGTATTTT. It codes for CATSVNDRSTDTQYF. The V gene is TRBV24-1, the J gene TRBJ2-3, with D maybe TRBD1 (5 bases). CDR3 length equals 15 residues. With 5 bases removed from V and 0 bases from J, the gap between germline ends came to 11 bases. Germline CDR1 is KGHDR and CDR2 is SFDVKD.

V gene TRBV6-2 or TRBV6-3 combines with J gene TRBJ2-7, with D tentatively TRBD2 (6 bases). Trimming removed 5 bases at V and 0 bases at J, with 17 bases between. This CDR3 is 16 amino acids long. Germline values: CDR1 MNHEY, CDR2 SVGEGT. Here the CDR3 reads CASSNPPGLNSYEQYV. The CDR3 region has the DNA TGTGCCAGCAGTAACCCCCCGGGACTTAACTCCTACGAGCAGTACGTC.

The gene calls are TRBV3-1 (or the pseudogene TRBV3-2) and TRBJ2-3, with D perhaps matching TRBD2 (6 bases). The CDR3 extends over 19 amino acids. The germline V gene encodes CDR1 LGHDT and CDR2 YNNKEL (reference sequence). V was cut by 4 bases and J by 4 bases, with 27 bases left in between. CDR3 amino acids: CASSPRKWVGGSTPDTQYF. CDR3 DNA sequence: TGTGCCAGCAGCCCTAGAAAGTGGGTGGGGGGATCCACCCCAGATACGCAGTATTTT.

This clone was observed a handful of times. The chain carries TRBV18 and TRBJ2-2, with D tentatively TRBD2 (5 bases). The germline V and J ends were trimmed by 6 bases and 9 bases, with 17 bases remaining between them. CDR1 KGHSH and CDR2 LQKENI come from the germline V gene. This CDR3 has 14 residues. The chain's CDR3 is CASSNLGGARELFF. The CDR3 bases are TGTGCCAGCTCCAATTTAGGAGGAGCTAGGGAGCTGTTTTTT.